The 5 T cell receptor beta chains given below trace back to one sample, sequenced in a study of blood T cells in healthy people across ages. The authors ran a second PCR of roughly 6 to 12 cycles using a sample-barcoded 5' primer and a J-beta primer mix. MiXCR, run by TCRdb on the 5' RACE reads, gives a single entry per CDR3 protein. The top ten clones hold roughly 9% of a sample with some 760,000 distinct CDR3 sequences, 25% of them seen once. This same sample was also taken into another study, of T cells of mothers and their children.

The sequenced sample consisted of blood. Receptor source: a boy aged 5-17 years in good health.

This clonotype was detected only a few times. This rearrangement joins TRBV6-2 or TRBV6-3 to TRBJ2-7; the D gene could be TRBD1 or TRBD2 (5 bases each). CDR3 size: 16 residues. V lost 0 bases to trimming and J lost 3 bases, with 15 bases between them. Germline CDR1 is MNHEY and CDR2 is SVGEGT. In DNA, the CDR3 is TGTGCCAGCAGTTACTCGGAGCACGGGGCAATCTACGAGCAGTACTTC. It specifies CASSYSEHGAIYEQYF.

This clonotype showed up just a few times. V usage is TRBV7-2 and J usage is TRBJ2-5, with TRBD1 matching 8 bases. The J call may be wrong; the DNA end is better matched by TRBJ2-7. CDR3 length: 15 amino acids. Looked up from germline, CDR1 is SGHTA and CDR2 is FQGNSA. CDR3 coding DNA: TGTGCCAGCAGCGCCGGGACAGGAGTTCTCTACGAGCAGTACTTC. Translating gives CASSAGTGVLYEQYF.

CDR3 nucleotides: TGTGCCAGCAGCCCCCCCTCGGGAGCTGAAGCTTTCTTT. This sequence encodes CASSPPSGAEAFF. The V and J genes are TRBV28 and TRBJ1-1; D is unclear. This CDR3 spans 13 amino acids. Germline CDR1 MDHEN, CDR2 SYDVKM. V was shortened by 6 bases and J by 6 bases, with 14 bases between the two germline ends.

This clonotype has a handful of counts. The V and J genes are TRBV25-1 and TRBJ2-3; TRBD2 is a possible D gene (5 bases). V was pared by 8 bases and J by 2 bases, with 17 bases between. This CDR3 has 15 residues. Germline-derived CDR1 and CDR2 are MGHDK and SYGVNS. In DNA form, the CDR3 reads TGTGCCAGCCAGGCGGCGGACTTCTTCACAGATACGCAGTATTTT. It specifies CASQAADFFTDTQYF.

The chain joins TRBV4-2 to TRBJ2-7; 9 bases agree with TRBD1. Germline CDR1 is LGHNA and CDR2 is YNFKEQ. The CDR3 extends over 14 amino acids. Trimming removed 4 bases from V and 12 bases from J; junction bases left unmatched: 13. This CDR3 is CASSPTGGDRRRYF. CDR3 DNA sequence: TGTGCCAGCAGCCCTACAGGGGGCGACCGTCGGCGGTACTTC.